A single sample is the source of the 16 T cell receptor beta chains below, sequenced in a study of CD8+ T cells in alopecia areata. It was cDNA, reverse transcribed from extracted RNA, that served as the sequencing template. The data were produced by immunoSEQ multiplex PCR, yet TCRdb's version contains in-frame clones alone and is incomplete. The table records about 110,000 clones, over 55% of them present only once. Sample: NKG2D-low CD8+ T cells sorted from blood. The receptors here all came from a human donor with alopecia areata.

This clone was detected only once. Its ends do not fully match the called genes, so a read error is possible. The CDR3 region is CAGSEAAQPQHF. CDR3 nucleotide sequence: TGTGCCGGCAGTGAAGCGGCACAGCCCCAGCATTTT. The J gene is TRBJ1-5, the V gene TRBV25-1; D is uncertain. Germline CDR1 reads MGHDK; CDR2 reads SYGVNS. The CDR3 sequence is 12 residues long.

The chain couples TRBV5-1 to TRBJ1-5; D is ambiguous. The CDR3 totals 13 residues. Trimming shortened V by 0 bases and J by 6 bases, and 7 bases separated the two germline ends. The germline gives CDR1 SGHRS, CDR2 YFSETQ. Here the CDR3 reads CASSLVVGQPQHF. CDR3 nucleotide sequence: TGCGCCAGCAGCTTGGTGGTGGGTCAGCCCCAGCATTTT.

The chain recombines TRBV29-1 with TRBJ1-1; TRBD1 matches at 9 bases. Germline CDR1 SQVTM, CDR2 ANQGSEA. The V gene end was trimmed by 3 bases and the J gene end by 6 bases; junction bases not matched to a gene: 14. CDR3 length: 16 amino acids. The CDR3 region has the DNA TGCAGCGTTGAGGCCCCGGACAGGGGTTATATTCCTGAAGCTTTCTTT. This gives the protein CSVEAPDRGYIPEAFF.

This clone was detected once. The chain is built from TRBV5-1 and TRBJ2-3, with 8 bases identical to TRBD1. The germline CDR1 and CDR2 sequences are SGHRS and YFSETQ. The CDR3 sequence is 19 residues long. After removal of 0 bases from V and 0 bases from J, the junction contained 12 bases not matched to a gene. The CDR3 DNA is TGCGCCAGCAGCTTGGTTAGGACAGGGTCACGCACTAGCACAGATACGCAGTATTTT. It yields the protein CASSLVRTGSRTSTDTQYF.

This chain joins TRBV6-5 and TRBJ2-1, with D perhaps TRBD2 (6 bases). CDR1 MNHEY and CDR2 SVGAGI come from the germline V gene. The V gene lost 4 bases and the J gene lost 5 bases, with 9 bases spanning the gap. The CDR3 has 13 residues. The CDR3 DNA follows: TGTGCCAGCAGTTTCGGGGGTGACAATGAGCAGTTCTTC. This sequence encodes CASSFGGDNEQFF.

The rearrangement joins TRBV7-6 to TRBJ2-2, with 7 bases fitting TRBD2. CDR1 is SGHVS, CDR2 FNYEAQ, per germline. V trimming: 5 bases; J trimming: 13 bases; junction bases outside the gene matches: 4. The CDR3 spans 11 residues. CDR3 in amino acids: CASSGGVGLFF. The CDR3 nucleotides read TGTGCCAGCAGCGGGGGGGTCGGGCTGTTTTTT.

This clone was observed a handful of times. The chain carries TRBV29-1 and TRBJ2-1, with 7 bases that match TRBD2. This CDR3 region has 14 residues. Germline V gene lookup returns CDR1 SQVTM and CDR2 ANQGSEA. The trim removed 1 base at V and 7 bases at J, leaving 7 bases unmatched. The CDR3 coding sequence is TGCAGCGTTGAAGGGACTAGAGGTGGTAATGAGCAGTTCTTC. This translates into CSVEGTRGGNEQFF.

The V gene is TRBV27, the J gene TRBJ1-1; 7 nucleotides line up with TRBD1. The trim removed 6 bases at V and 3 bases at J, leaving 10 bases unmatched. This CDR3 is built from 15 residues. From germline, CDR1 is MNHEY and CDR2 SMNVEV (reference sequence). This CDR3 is CASSTEQGRYTEAFF. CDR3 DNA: TGTGCCAGCAGCACCGAACAGGGGAGATACACTGAAGCTTTCTTT.

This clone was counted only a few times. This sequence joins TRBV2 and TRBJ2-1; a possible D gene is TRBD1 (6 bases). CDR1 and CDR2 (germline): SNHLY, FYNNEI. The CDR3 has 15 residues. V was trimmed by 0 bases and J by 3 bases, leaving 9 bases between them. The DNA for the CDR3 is TGTGCCAGCAGTGAAGCTGGACAGAACTACAATGAGCAGTTCTTC. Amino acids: CASSEAGQNYNEQFF.

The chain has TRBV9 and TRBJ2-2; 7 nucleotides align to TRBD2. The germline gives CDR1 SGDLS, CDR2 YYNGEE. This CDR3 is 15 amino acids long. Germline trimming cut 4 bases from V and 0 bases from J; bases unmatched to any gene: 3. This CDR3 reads CASSISGSNTGELFF. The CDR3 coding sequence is TGTGCCAGCAGCATTAGCGGGTCGAACACCGGGGAGCTGTTTTTT.

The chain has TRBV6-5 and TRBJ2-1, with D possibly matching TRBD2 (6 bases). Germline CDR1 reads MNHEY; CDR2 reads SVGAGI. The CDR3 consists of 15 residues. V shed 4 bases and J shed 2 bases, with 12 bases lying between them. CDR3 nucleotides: TGTGCCAGCAGTTGGGTGGGAGGCGCCTACAATGAGCAGTTCTTC. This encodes CASSWVGGAYNEQFF.

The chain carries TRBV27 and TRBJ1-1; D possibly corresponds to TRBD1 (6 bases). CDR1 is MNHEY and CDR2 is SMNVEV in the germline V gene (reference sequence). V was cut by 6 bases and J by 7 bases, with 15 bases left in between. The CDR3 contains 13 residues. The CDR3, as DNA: TGTGCCAGCAGCGGGACATCATGGGGTGAAGCTTTCTTT. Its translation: CASSGTSWGEAFF.

As DNA, the CDR3 is TGTGCCAGTAGTTTCCCCGGATACGAGCAGTACTTC. Translated: CASSFPGYEQYF. V gene TRBV19 combines with J gene TRBJ2-7; D is unclear. The germline CDR1 and CDR2 sequences are LNHDA and SQIVND (reference sequence). There are 12 residues in the CDR3. V gave up 5 bases and J gave up 4 bases, with 9 bases separating them.

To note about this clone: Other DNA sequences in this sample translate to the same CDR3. The chain's CDR3 is CASSSHTGGARTEAFF. Here the CDR3 DNA reads TGCGCCAGCAGCTCACACACAGGGGGCGCGAGAACTGAAGCTTTCTTT. This rearrangement joins TRBV5-1 to TRBJ1-1, with 9 bases matching TRBD1. The CDR3 consists of 16 residues. Per germline, CDR1 SGHRS and CDR2 YFSETQ. Trimming cost V 3 bases and J 5 bases; bases outside gene matches: 11. Using reference TRBV5-1 and TRBJ1-1 for the parts outside the CDR3, the full variable domain is KAGVTQTPRYLIKTRGQQVTLSCSPISGHRSVSWYQQTPGQGLQFLFEYFSETQRNKGNFPGRFSGRQFSNSRSEMNVSTLELGDSALYLCASSSHTGGARTEAFFGQGTRLTVV.

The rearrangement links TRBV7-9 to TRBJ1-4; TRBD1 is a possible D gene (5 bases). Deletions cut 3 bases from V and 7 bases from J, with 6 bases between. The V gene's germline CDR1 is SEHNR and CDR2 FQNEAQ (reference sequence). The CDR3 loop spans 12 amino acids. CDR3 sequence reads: CASSFRVEKLFF. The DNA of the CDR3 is TGTGCCAGCAGCTTCAGGGTTGAAAAACTGTTTTTT.

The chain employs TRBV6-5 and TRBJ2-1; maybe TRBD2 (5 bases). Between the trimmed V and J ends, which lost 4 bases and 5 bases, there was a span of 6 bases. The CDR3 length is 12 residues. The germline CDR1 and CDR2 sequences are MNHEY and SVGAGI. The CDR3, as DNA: TGTGCCAGCAGTTCGCGGGACAATGAGCAGTTCTTC. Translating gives CASSSRDNEQFF.